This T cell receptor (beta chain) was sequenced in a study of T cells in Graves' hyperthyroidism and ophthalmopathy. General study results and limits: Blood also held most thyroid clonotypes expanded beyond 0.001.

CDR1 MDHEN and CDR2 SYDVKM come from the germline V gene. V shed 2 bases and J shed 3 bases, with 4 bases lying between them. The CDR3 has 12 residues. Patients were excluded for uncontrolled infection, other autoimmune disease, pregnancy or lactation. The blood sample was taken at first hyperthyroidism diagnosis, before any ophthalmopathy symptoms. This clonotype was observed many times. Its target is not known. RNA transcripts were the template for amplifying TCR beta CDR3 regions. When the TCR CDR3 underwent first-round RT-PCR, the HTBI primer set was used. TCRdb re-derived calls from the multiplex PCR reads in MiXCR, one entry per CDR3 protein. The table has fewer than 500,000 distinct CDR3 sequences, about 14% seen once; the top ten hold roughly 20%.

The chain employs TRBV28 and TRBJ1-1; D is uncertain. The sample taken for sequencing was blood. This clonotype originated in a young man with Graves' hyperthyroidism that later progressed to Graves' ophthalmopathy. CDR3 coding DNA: TGTGCCAGCAGTTTAATTGACACTGAAGCTTTCTTT. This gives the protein CASSLIDTEAFF.